Following are 32 T cell receptor beta chains from one sample sequenced in a study of OX40 agonist ivuxolimab in advanced cancers. Using immunoSEQ multiplex PCR, the repertoire was profiled, and TCRdb retains in-frame clones only, with some absent. The repertoire includes over 9,000 clones, approximately 80% of them detected once, and roughly 8.3% sits in the top ten. This specimen was CD4+ or CD8+ T cells sorted from blood, taken in a trial of the OX40 agonist ivuxolimab. The source of these receptors is an adult with an advanced solid tumor such as melanoma, head and neck, liver or kidney cancer.

CDR3 nucleotides: TGTGCCAGCAGGGCGTCCGGGACTAGCGGGGGACTCTACAATGAGCAGTTCTTC. Its protein is CASRASGTSGGLYNEQFF. This chain connects TRBV5-5 to TRBJ2-1; TRBD2 matches 14 bases. The germline CDR1 and CDR2 sequences are SGHKS and YYEKEE (reference sequence). The V gene end was trimmed by 5 bases and the J gene end by 3 bases; junction bases not matched to a gene: 10. CDR3 length equals 18 residues.

The chain recombines TRBV27 with TRBJ2-5; D not resolved. With 2 bases removed from V and 9 bases from J, the gap between germline ends came to 16 bases. Looked up from germline, CDR1 is MNHEY and CDR2 is SMNVEV (reference sequence). This CDR3 is 14 amino acids long. CDR3 sequence (DNA): TGTGCCAGCAGTTTAGAAGGTCTTCTTGGGGCCCAGTACTTC. Translating it yields CASSLEGLLGAQYF.

In the case of this clone: Mismatch with germline at one junction end may stem from a read error. V and J are TRBV4-1 and TRBJ2-3; TRBD2 matches 10 bases. This CDR3 region has 16 residues. Germline V gene data show CDR1 as MGHRA and CDR2 as YSYEKL. CDR3 nucleotide sequence: TGCGCCGGCAGCCGTTGGACTAGCGGAAGCACAGATACGCAGTATTTT. It translates to CAGSRWTSGSTDTQYF.

This clone was detected once. This sequence joins TRBV5-4 and TRBJ1-2; a possible D gene is TRBD1 (6 bases). The CDR3 contains 13 residues. Germline-derived CDR1 and CDR2 are SGHNT and YYREEE (reference sequence). Trimming pared 0 bases from V and 7 bases from J, leaving 10 bases between. CDR3 sequence reads: CASSLEQGFGYTF. In nucleotides, the CDR3 is TGTGCCAGCAGCTTGGAACAGGGATTTGGCTACACCTTC.

This chain connects TRBV13 to TRBJ1-1, with D uncertain. Looked up from germline, CDR1 is PRHDT and CDR2 is FYEKMQ (reference sequence). CDR3 size: 13 residues. Trimming pared 4 bases from V and 0 bases from J, leaving 6 bases between. This CDR3 reads CASSSSMNTEAFF. CDR3 bases: TGTGCCAGCAGCTCCTCCATGAACACTGAAGCTTTCTTT.

This rearrangement joins TRBV28 to TRBJ2-7; 8 bases line up with TRBD1. The J segment lost 2 bases and the V segment lost 5 bases, leaving 5 bases of the junction unmatched. The CDR3 loop spans 14 amino acids. Looked up from germline, CDR1 is MDHEN and CDR2 is SYDVKM. CDR3 in DNA: TGTGCCAGCAGTCAGACAGGGGAGGCCTACGAGCAGTACTTC. This encodes CASSQTGEAYEQYF.

The table lists this clone with a few counts. The chain has TRBV5-1 and TRBJ1-2, with TRBD1 matching 7 bases. With 3 bases clipped from V and 5 bases from J, the junction kept 1 base outside the gene matches. Germline assignment: CDR1 SGHRS and CDR2 YFSETQ. The CDR3 loop spans 12 amino acids. CDR3 protein: CASSSGGYGYTF. Written as DNA, the CDR3 is TGCGCCAGCAGCTCAGGGGGTTATGGCTACACCTTC.

This chain uses TRBV7-9 with TRBJ2-5; no clear D gene. The CDR3 loop spans 13 amino acids. V dropped 5 bases and J dropped 1 base, with 8 bases sitting between them. Looked up from germline, CDR1 is SEHNR and CDR2 is FQNEAQ (reference sequence). The CDR3 here is CASSAVGQETQYF. The CDR3 nucleotides are TGTGCCAGCAGCGCCGTCGGCCAAGAGACCCAGTACTTC.

The rearrangement links TRBV2 to TRBJ1-1; D not certain. The CDR3 is made up of 13 amino acids. Per germline, CDR1 SNHLY and CDR2 FYNNEI. V lost 2 bases and J lost 3, with 7 bases in between. The CDR3 nucleotides are TGTGCCAGCAGTGAAAGTAGCTACACTGAAGCTTTCTTT. It yields the protein CASSESSYTEAFF.

This rearrangement joins TRBV7-6 to TRBJ1-4, with D maybe TRBD1 (5 bases). Germline CDR1 and CDR2: SGHVS and FNYEAQ. The CDR3 consists of 15 residues. Trimming took off 5 bases at V and 0 bases at J, with 10 bases between the two ends. This CDR3 is CASSRDHSTNEKLFF. CDR3 DNA: TGTGCCAGCAGCCGGGACCACTCAACTAATGAAAAACTGTTTTTT.

The V and J genes are TRBV6-6 and TRBJ2-3, with 7 positions matching TRBD2. V gave up 6 bases and J gave up 5 bases; unmatched junction bases: 8. Germline CDR1 is MNHNY and CDR2 is SVGAGI (reference sequence). The CDR3 has 14 residues. CDR3 amino acids: CASSRSGAVDTQYF. The CDR3 DNA is TGTGCCAGCAGCCGGAGCGGGGCGGTAGATACGCAGTATTTT.

In its sample, this clone was seen once. V gene TRBV28 combines with J gene TRBJ1-1, with a possible D match to TRBD1 (5 bases). V lost 3 bases and J lost 2, with 10 bases in between. There are 14 residues in the CDR3. Per germline, CDR1 MDHEN and CDR2 SYDVKM. CDR3 sequence: CASSFGQFNTEAFF. CDR3 in DNA: TGTGCCAGCAGTTTCGGACAATTCAACACTGAAGCTTTCTTT.

This sequence joins TRBV6-4 and TRBJ2-1; 14 positions match TRBD2. CDR3 length equals 15 residues. Per germline, CDR1 MRHNA and CDR2 SNTAGT. V trimming: 0 bases; J trimming: 9 bases; junction bases outside the gene matches: 1. As DNA, the CDR3 is TGTGCCAGCAGTGACTCGACTAGCGGGGGGGCTGAGCAGTTCTTC. It is translated as CASSDSTSGGAEQFF.

This clone appeared a single time. The rearrangement joins TRBV15 to TRBJ1-2, with 11 bases identical to TRBD1. Germline lookup yields CDR1 LNHNV and CDR2 YYDKDF (reference sequence). The trim removed 4 bases at V and 5 bases at J, leaving 18 bases unmatched. The CDR3 is 19 amino acids. CDR3 in amino acids: CATSNPWDRGTSNYYGYTF. The CDR3 region has the DNA TGTGCCACCAGCAACCCTTGGGACAGGGGGACTTCCAACTATTATGGCTACACCTTC.

This clone was observed once. This sequence joins TRBV4-1 and TRBJ2-7, with 7 bases that match TRBD2. In germline, CDR1 is MGHRA, CDR2 YSYEKL. V was clipped by 1 base and J by 3 bases; unmatched bases: 9. The CDR3 runs 16 residues. The CDR3: CASSQVPSGTSYEQYF. The DNA of the CDR3 is TGCGCCAGCAGCCAAGTTCCGAGCGGGACCAGCTACGAGCAGTACTTC.

This CDR3 reads CASSYSSLGSNQPQHF. The CDR3, as DNA: TGTGCCAGCAGTTACTCCTCTTTGGGTAGCAATCAGCCCCAGCATTTT. The chain carries TRBV6-5 and TRBJ1-5; D is unclear. V lost 0 bases to trimming and J lost 0 bases, with 9 bases between them. The CDR3 consists of 16 residues. Germline CDR1 and CDR2: MNHEY and SVGAGI.

Concerning this clone itself: Other DNA variants within this sample encode the same CDR3. V usage is TRBV27 and J usage is TRBJ2-3; D unresolved. CDR3 size: 13 residues. V gave up 2 bases and J gave up 4 bases, with 7 bases separating them. Germline V gives CDR1 MNHEY, CDR2 SMNVEV (reference sequence). CDR3 bases: TGTGCCAGCAGTTTAAGTAGGCCAGATACGCAGTATTTT. Translated: CASSLSRPDTQYF.

The table lists this clone with a count of one. This chain connects TRBV5-1 to TRBJ1-1; the match to TRBD1 covers 7 bases. V lost 0 bases and J lost 0; bases outside the gene matches: 8. The CDR3 is made up of 17 amino acids. Germline V gives CDR1 SGHRS, CDR2 YFSETQ. The CDR3 loop is CASSLAGTVPMNTEAFF. The CDR3 DNA reads as TGCGCCAGCAGCTTGGCCGGGACAGTTCCAATGAACACTGAAGCTTTCTTT.

V gene TRBV6-5 combines with J gene TRBJ1-2; D gene uncertain. Germline-derived CDR1 and CDR2 are MNHEY and SVGAGI. The V gene lost 8 bases and the J gene lost 4 bases, with 17 bases spanning the gap. The CDR3 sequence is 14 residues long. CDR3: CASEEPVPLYGYTF. CDR3 nucleotide sequence: TGTGCCAGCGAAGAACCGGTCCCACTCTATGGCTACACCTTC.

The genes are TRBV4-1 and TRBJ2-3, with D tentatively TRBD2 (7 bases). Germline V gene sequence: CDR1 MGHRA, CDR2 YSYEKL. This CDR3 has 15 residues. Between the trimmed V and J ends, which lost 5 bases and 4 bases, there was a span of 16 bases. CDR3 loop: CASSGEGGGADTQYF. DNA of the CDR3: TGCGCCAGCAGCGGAGAGGGAGGGGGTGCAGATACGCAGTATTTT.

As regards this clone: One base away lies a much larger clone, so this may be a sequencing read error. The chain uses TRBV11-3 and TRBJ2-1, with a tentative D call TRBD1 (6 bases). Germline CDR1 is SGHNT and CDR2 is YENEEA. V lost 3 bases to trimming and J lost 3 bases, with 6 bases between them. The CDR3 is made up of 13 amino acids. CDR3 in DNA: TGTGCCAGCAGCTTGGACAGCTACAATGAGCAGTTCTTC. This sequence encodes CASSLDSYNEQFF.

The chain couples TRBV7-8 to TRBJ1-4; D is ambiguous. The CDR3 is 14 amino acids. Germline lookup yields CDR1 SGHVS and CDR2 FQNEAQ. Trimming removed 5 bases at V and 2 bases at J, with 9 bases between. The DNA of the CDR3 is TGTGCCAGCAGCCTAACAAGGACTAATGAAAAACTGTTTTTT. This encodes CASSLTRTNEKLFF.

This chain joins TRBV14 and TRBJ1-1; 9 bases map to TRBD1. Germline V lookup: CDR1 SGHDN, CDR2 FVKESK. Germline trimming cut 11 bases from V and 5 bases from J; bases unmatched to any gene: 6. This CDR3 region has 12 residues. CDR3 protein: CAVRDRETEAFF. DNA of the CDR3: TGTGCCGTTCGGGACAGGGAAACTGAAGCTTTCTTT.

In DNA form, the CDR3 reads TGTGCCATCAGTGACCCGATGCTACTAGCAACAGATACGCAGTATTTT. This translates into CAISDPMLLATDTQYF. The chain joins TRBV10-3 to TRBJ2-3, with D tentatively TRBD2 (6 bases). Trimming took 3 bases from V and 3 from J, leaving 16 bases between them. The CDR3 totals 16 residues. The V gene's germline CDR1 is ENHRY and CDR2 SYGVKD.

The chain recombines TRBV7-8 with TRBJ1-5; 8 bases agree with TRBD1. The CDR3 sequence is 19 residues long. Trimming cost V 0 bases and J 0 bases; bases outside gene matches: 10. Per the germline V gene, CDR1 is SGHVS and CDR2 is FQNEAQ. The CDR3 sequence is CASSLAAHRGDYSNQPQHF. The CDR3 nucleotides are TGTGCCAGCAGCTTAGCTGCTCACAGGGGGGACTATAGCAATCAGCCCCAGCATTTT.

The rearrangement uses TRBV5-6 and TRBJ1-2, with D unresolved. V lost 4 bases and J lost 8, with 12 bases in between. The CDR3 runs 12 residues. The germline gives CDR1 SGHDT, CDR2 YYEEEE. The CDR3 sequence is CASSQMEFGYTF. The CDR3, as DNA: TGTGCCAGCAGCCAAATGGAATTCGGCTACACCTTC.

The gene calls are TRBV27 and TRBJ1-5; the D gene is possibly TRBD1 (5 bases). Germline V gene data show CDR1 as MNHEY and CDR2 as SMNVEV (reference sequence). This CDR3 is built from 14 residues. Deletions cut 5 bases from V and 0 bases from J, with 8 bases between. The DNA of the CDR3 is TGTGCCAGCAGTCTCCAGGGTAGCAATCAGCCCCAGCATTTT. It specifies CASSLQGSNQPQHF.

This CDR3 reads CASSPLYSGGPTDTQYF. In DNA form, the CDR3 reads TGTGCCAGCAGTCCCCTCTATTCAGGGGGGCCCACAGATACGCAGTATTTT. The chain recombines TRBV28 with TRBJ2-3; D perhaps matches TRBD1 (7 bases). This CDR3 contains 17 residues. The germline V and J ends were trimmed by 5 bases and 2 bases, with 20 bases remaining between them. CDR1 MDHEN and CDR2 SYDVKM come from the germline V gene.

V usage is TRBV7-8 and J usage is TRBJ1-2, with 11 nucleotides matching TRBD1. Germline values: CDR1 SGHVS, CDR2 FQNEAQ. This CDR3 has 13 amino acids. With 3 bases clipped from V and 8 bases from J, the junction kept 2 bases outside the gene matches. Here the CDR3 reads CASSFGTGGGYTF. The DNA for the CDR3 is TGTGCCAGCAGCTTCGGGACAGGGGGAGGCTACACCTTC. The full variable domain, in which reference TRBV7-8 and TRBJ1-2 provide the parts outside the CDR3, is GAGVSQSPRYKVAKRGQDVALRCDPISGHVSLFWYQQALGQGPEFLTYFQNEAQLDKSGLPSDRFFAERPEGSVSTLKIQRTQQEDSAVYLCASSFGTGGGYTFGSGTRLTVV.

This chain links TRBV19 with TRBJ2-5; a weak D match, TRBD2 (5 bases). The CDR3 contains 13 residues. Germline CDR1 and CDR2: LNHDA and SQIVND (reference sequence). V lost 5 bases to trimming and J lost 1 base, with 8 bases between them. This CDR3 is CASSSAAQETQYF. The CDR3 DNA reads TGTGCCAGTAGTTCAGCGGCCCAAGAGACCCAGTACTTC.

V gene TRBV4-1 combines with J gene TRBJ2-1; D gene unclear. CDR3 length equals 14 residues. CDR1 is MGHRA, CDR2 YSYEKL, per germline. V lost 6 bases, J lost 1 base, and 10 bases lay in between. This chain's CDR3 is CASSWQKSYNEQFF. CDR3 sequence (DNA): TGCGCCAGCAGTTGGCAGAAATCCTACAATGAGCAGTTCTTC.

The rearrangement uses TRBV19 and TRBJ1-1, with D possibly matching TRBD1 (6 bases). V lost 3 bases to trimming and J lost 6 bases, with 14 bases between them. The CDR3 extends over 14 amino acids. Germline loops: CDR1 LNHDA, CDR2 SQIVND (reference sequence). The chain's CDR3 is CASSMGNRVAEAFF. CDR3 nucleotide sequence: TGTGCCAGTAGTATGGGAAACAGGGTGGCTGAAGCTTTCTTT. Variable domain in full (rest from reference TRBV19 and TRBJ1-1): DGGITQSPKYLFRKEGQNVTLSCEQNLNHDAMYWYRQDPGQGLRLIYYSQIVNDFQKGDIAEGYSVSREKKESFPLTVTSAQKNPTAFYLCASSMGNRVAEAFFGQGTRLTVV.